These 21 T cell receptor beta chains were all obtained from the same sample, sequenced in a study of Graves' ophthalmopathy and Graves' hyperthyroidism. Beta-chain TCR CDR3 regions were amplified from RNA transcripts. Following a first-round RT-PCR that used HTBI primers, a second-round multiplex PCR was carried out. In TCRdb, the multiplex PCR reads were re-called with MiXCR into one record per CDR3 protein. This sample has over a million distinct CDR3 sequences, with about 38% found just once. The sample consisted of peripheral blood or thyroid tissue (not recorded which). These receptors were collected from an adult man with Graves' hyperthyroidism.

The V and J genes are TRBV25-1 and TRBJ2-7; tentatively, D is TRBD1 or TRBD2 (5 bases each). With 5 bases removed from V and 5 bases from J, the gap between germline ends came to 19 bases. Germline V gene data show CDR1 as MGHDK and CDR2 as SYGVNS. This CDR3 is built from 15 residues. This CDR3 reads CASSFGSGRRNEQYF. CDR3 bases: TGTGCCAGCAGTTTTGGGTCGGGGCGTCGAAACGAGCAGTACTTC.

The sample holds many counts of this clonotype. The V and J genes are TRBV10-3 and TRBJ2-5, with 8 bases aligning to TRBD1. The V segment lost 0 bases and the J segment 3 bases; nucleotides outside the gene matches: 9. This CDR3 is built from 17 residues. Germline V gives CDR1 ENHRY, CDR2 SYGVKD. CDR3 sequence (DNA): TGTGCCATCAGTGAGTCAGGACAGGGTGGAACTAAAGAGACCCAGTACTTC. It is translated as CAISESGQGGTKETQYF.

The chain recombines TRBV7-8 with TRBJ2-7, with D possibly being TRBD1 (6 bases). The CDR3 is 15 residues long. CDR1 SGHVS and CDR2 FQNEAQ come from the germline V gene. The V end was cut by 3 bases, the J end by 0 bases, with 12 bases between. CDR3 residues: CASSFVWTVSYEQYF. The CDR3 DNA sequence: TGTGCCAGCAGCTTTGTCTGGACAGTCTCCTACGAGCAGTACTTC. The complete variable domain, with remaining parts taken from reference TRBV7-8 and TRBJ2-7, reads GAGVSQSPRYKVAKRGQDVALRCDPISGHVSLFWYQQALGQGPEFLTYFQNEAQLDKSGLPSDRFFAERPEGSVSTLKIQRTQQEDSAVYLCASSFVWTVSYEQYFGPGTRLTVT.

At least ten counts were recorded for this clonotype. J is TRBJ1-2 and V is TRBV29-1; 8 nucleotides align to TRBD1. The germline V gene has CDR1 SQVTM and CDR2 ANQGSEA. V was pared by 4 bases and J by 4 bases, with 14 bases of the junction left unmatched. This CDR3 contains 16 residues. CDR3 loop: CSVGGRGREDVYGYTF. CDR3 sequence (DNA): TGCAGCGTTGGCGGCAGGGGGCGCGAAGATGTCTATGGCTACACCTTC.

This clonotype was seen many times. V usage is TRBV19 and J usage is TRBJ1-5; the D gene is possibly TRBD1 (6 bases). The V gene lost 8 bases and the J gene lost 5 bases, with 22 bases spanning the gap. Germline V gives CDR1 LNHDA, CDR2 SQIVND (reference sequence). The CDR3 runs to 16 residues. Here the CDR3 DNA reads TGTGCCAGTTCTAGGGACACAAAATGGTTCCATCAGCCCCAGCATTTT. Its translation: CASSRDTKWFHQPQHF.

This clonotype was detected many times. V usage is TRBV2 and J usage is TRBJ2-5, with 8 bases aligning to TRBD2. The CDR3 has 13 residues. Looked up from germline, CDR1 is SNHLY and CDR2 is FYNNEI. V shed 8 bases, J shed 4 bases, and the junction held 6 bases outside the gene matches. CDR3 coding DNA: TGTGCCAGCCACGGGGGGGCCGGAGAGACCCAGTACTTC. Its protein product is CASHGGAGETQYF. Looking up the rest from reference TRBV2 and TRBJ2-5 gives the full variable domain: EPEVTQTPSHQVTQMGQEVILRCVPISNHLYFYWYRQILGQKVEFLVSFYNNEISEKSEIFDDQFSVERPDGSNFTLKIRSTKLEDSAMYFCASHGGAGETQYFGPGTRLLVL.

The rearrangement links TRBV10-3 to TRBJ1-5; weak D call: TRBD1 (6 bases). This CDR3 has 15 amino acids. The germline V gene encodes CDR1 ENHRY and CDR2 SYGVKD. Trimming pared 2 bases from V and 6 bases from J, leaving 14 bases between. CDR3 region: CAISEGGGRGQPQHF. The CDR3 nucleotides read TGTGCCATCAGTGAGGGGGGGGGGCGCGGTCAGCCCCAGCATTTT.

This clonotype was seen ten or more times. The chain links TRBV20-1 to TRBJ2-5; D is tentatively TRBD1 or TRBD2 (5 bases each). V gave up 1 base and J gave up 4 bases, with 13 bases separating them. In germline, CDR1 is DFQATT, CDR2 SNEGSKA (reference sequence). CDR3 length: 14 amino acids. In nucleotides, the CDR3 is TGCAGTGCTAGAGGTGTAGGGGAGACAGAGACCCAGTACTTC. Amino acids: CSARGVGETETQYF.

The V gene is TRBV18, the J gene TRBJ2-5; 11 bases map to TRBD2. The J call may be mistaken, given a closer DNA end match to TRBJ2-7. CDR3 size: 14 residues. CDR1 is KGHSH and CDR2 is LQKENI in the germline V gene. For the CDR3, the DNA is TGTGCCAGCCAGGACGGGACTAGCGGCTACGAGCAGTACTTC. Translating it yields CASQDGTSGYEQYF.

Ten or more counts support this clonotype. Here the CDR3 DNA reads TGTGCCAGCAGCGAGGGGGGTAGAGAGACCCAGTACTTC. It specifies CASSEGGRETQYF. The chain uses TRBV12-3 or TRBV12-4 and TRBJ2-5; perhaps D is TRBD1 or TRBD2 (6 bases each). V gave up 6 bases and J gave up 4 bases, with 12 bases separating them. The CDR3 is 13 residues long.

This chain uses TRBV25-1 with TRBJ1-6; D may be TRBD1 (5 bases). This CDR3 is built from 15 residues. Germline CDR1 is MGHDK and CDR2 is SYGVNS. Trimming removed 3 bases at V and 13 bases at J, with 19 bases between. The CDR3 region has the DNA TGTGCCAGCAGTGACCCGGGACTCGGCTTAGGGCCCCTCCACTTT. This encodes CASSDPGLGLGPLHF.

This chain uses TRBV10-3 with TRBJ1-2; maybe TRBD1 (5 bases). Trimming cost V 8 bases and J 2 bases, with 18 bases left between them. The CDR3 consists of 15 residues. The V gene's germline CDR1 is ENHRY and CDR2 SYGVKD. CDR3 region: CAIGGPEGLNYGYTF. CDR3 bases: TGTGCCATCGGCGGCCCAGAGGGGTTGAACTATGGCTACACCTTC.

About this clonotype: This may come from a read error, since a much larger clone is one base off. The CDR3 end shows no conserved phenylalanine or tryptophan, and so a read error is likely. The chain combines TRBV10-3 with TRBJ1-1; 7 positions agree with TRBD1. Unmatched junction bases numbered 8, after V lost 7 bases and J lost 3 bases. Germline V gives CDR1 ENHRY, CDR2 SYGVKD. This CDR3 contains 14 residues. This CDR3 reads CAIKVTGSDTEAFY. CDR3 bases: TGTGCCATCAAGGTGACAGGGTCGGACACTGAAGCTTTCTAT.

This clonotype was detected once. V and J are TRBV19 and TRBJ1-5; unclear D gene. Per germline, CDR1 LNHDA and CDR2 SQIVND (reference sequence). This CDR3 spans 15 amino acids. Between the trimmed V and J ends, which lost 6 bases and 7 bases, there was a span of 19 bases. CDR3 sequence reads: CASSSWGSREQPQHF. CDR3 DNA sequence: TGTGCCAGTAGCAGTTGGGGTAGCCGTGAGCAGCCCCAGCATTTT.

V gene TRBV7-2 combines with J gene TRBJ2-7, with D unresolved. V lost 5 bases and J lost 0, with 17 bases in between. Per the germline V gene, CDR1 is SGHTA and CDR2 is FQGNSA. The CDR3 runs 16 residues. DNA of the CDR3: TGTGCCAGCAGCCAAGTCCCCACAAGACCCTCCTACGAGCAGTACTTC. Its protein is CASSQVPTRPSYEQYF.

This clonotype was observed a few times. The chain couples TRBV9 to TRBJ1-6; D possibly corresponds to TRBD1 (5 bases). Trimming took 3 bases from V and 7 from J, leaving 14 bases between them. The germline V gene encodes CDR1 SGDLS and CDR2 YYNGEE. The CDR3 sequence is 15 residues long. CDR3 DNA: TGTGCCAGCAGCGCCGGATGGGGCACAAATTCACCCCTCCACTTT. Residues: CASSAGWGTNSPLHF.

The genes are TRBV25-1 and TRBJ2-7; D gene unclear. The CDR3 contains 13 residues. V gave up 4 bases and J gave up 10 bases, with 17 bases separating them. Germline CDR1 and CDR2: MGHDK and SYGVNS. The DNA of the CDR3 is TGTGCCAGCAGTGGCCCGAAAGTGGGCGAACAGTACTTC. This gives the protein CASSGPKVGEQYF.

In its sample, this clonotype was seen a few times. CDR3 in DNA: TGCGCCAGCAGCCCCGTGAGCGGACCCTCCTATGGCTACACCTTC. Its protein product is CASSPVSGPSYGYTF. J is TRBJ1-2 and V is TRBV5-1; D uncertain. Germline CDR1 SGHRS, CDR2 YFSETQ. This CDR3 is 15 amino acids long. Trimming removed 4 bases at V and 4 bases at J, with 17 bases between.

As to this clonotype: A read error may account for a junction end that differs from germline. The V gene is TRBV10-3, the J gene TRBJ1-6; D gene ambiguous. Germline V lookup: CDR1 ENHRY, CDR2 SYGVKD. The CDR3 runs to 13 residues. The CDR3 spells CASSYGTGSPLHF. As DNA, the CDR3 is TGTGCCAGCAGTTACGGCACGGGTTCACCCCTCCACTTT.

The CDR3 nucleotides are TGTGCCATCAGCGTTGGGTCACAGGGGAGAAATGAAAAACTGTTTTTT. Translating gives CAISVGSQGRNEKLFF. The chain couples TRBV10-3 to TRBJ1-4; TRBD1 matches at 7 bases. Germline loops: CDR1 ENHRY, CDR2 SYGVKD. CDR3 length: 16 amino acids. V lost 6 bases, J lost 5 bases, and 12 bases stayed unmatched.

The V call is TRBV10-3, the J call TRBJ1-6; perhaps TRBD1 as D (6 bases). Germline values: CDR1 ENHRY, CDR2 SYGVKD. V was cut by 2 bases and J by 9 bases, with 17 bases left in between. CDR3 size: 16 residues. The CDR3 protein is CAISETVAAGVSPLHF. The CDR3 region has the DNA TGTGCCATCAGTGAGACAGTCGCCGCAGGGGTTTCACCCCTCCACTTT.